The 30 T cell receptor beta chains below were found in one sample sequenced in a study of blood T cell repertoires in COVID-19. TCRdb's table, derived via immunoSEQ multiplex PCR, lists solely in-frame clones and lacks some. The table shows about 270,000 clones, with approximately 90% occurring only once. Sequencing was carried out using PBMCs or T cells enriched from blood (not recorded which). Receptors were obtained from a man in his forties who had been exposed to COVID-19.

The chain couples TRBV24-1 to TRBJ2-2; 7 bases are a match to TRBD2. J lost 5 bases, V lost 3 bases, and 11 bases had no gene match. CDR1 KGHDR and CDR2 SFDVKD come from the germline V gene. The CDR3 totals 17 residues. The CDR3 sequence: CATSDNSGTTYTGELFF. The CDR3 coding sequence is TGTGCCACCAGTGATAATTCCGGGACTACCTATACCGGGGAGCTGTTTTTT.

The V gene is TRBV10-3, the J gene TRBJ2-1, with TRBD2 matching over 9 bases. CDR1 and CDR2 (germline): ENHRY, SYGVKD. With V trimmed by 3 bases and J by 7 bases, 7 bases remained unmatched. The CDR3 loop spans 15 amino acids. Here the CDR3 DNA reads TGTGCCATCAGTGACCGTAGCGGGAGTAGGAATGAGCAGTTCTTC. Its translation: CAISDRSGSRNEQFF.

This clone showed up just once. This chain links TRBV28 with TRBJ2-7, with TRBD1 as a possible D gene (6 bases). V lost 3 bases, J lost 2 bases, and 11 bases lay in between. Germline loops: CDR1 MDHEN, CDR2 SYDVKM. The length of the CDR3 is 14 residues. CDR3 nucleotide sequence: TGTGCCAGCAGTTTGTCTACAGGGACCTACGAGCAGTACTTC. Its translation: CASSLSTGTYEQYF.

The chain is built from TRBV6-1 and TRBJ1-5; D perhaps matches TRBD1 (5 bases). This CDR3 has 17 residues. V lost 2 bases and J 0 bases, leaving 14 bases between the germline ends. CDR1 is MNHNS, CDR2 SASEGT, per germline. The CDR3 loop is CASSEFDSLLSNQPQHF. The CDR3, as DNA: TGTGCCAGCAGTGAATTTGACAGTTTACTTAGCAATCAGCCCCAGCATTTT.

The rearrangement uses TRBV3-1 (or the pseudogene TRBV3-2) and TRBJ2-2; D is possibly TRBD1 (5 bases). Germline V gene lookup returns CDR1 LGHDT and CDR2 YNNKEL (reference sequence). The CDR3 has 15 amino acids. V dropped 4 bases and J dropped 7 bases, with 16 bases sitting between them. The CDR3 reads CASSRNLGANGELFF. The CDR3 region has the DNA TGTGCCAGCAGCCGGAACCTAGGGGCGAACGGGGAGCTGTTTTTT.

The chain joins TRBV4-1 to TRBJ1-1; 9 nucleotides match TRBD1. The germline gives CDR1 MGHRA, CDR2 YSYEKL. CDR3 length equals 15 residues. J lost 0 bases, V lost 7 bases, and 6 bases had no gene match. CDR3 sequence reads: CASTGQGTMNTEAFF. CDR3 bases: TGCGCCAGCACCGGACAGGGGACCATGAACACTGAAGCTTTCTTT.

V is TRBV12-3 or TRBV12-4 and J is TRBJ1-2; maybe TRBD1 (6 bases). V lost 5 bases, J lost 6 bases, and 13 bases lay in between. CDR3 length equals 13 residues. The CDR3 region has the DNA TGTGCCAGCAGTATGCGACAGGTGAATGGCTACACCTTC. Protein: CASSMRQVNGYTF.

The J gene is TRBJ1-1, the V gene TRBV30; unclear D gene. With 3 bases removed from V and 3 bases from J, the gap between germline ends came to 11 bases. From germline, CDR1 is GTSNPN and CDR2 SVGIG (reference sequence). This CDR3 region has 13 residues. The CDR3 nucleotides are TGTGCCTGGAGACTACGAGTAGACACTGAAGCTTTCTTT. Amino acid sequence: CAWRLRVDTEAFF.

CDR3 sequence (DNA): TGTGCCAGCAGCCCAAGACTAGCGGGAGGTCACGAGCAGTACTTC. This codes for CASSPRLAGGHEQYF. The chain is built from TRBV11-3 and TRBJ2-7, with 13 bases identical to TRBD2. This CDR3 contains 15 residues. J lost 5 bases, V lost 5 bases, and 6 bases had no gene match. The V gene's germline CDR1 is SGHNT and CDR2 YENEEA.

The gene calls are TRBV28 and TRBJ2-7; D is perhaps TRBD1 (6 bases). Trimming pared 7 bases from V and 1 base from J, leaving 11 bases between. CDR1 MDHEN and CDR2 SYDVKM come from the germline V gene. CDR3 length equals 13 residues. The CDR3 loop is CASTQTGSYEQYF. The CDR3 DNA follows: TGTGCCAGCACCCAGACAGGATCCTACGAGCAGTACTTC.

V and J are TRBV19 and TRBJ1-1; D gene ambiguous. The CDR3 runs 14 residues. V lost 3 bases and J lost 2, with 10 bases in between. Germline-derived CDR1 and CDR2 are LNHDA and SQIVND (reference sequence). The CDR3: CASSIYPTNTEAFF. DNA for the CDR3: TGTGCCAGTAGTATTTACCCCACAAACACTGAAGCTTTCTTT.

The chain has TRBV28 and TRBJ1-4; D unresolved. Germline V lookup: CDR1 MDHEN, CDR2 SYDVKM. The CDR3 consists of 11 residues. Trimming pared 6 bases from V and 4 bases from J, leaving 3 bases between. The CDR3, as DNA: TGTGCCAGCAGATATAATGAAAAACTGTTTTTT. Translating it yields CASRYNEKLFF.

The chain carries TRBV6-6 and TRBJ1-3; 8 positions match TRBD1. The CDR3 runs 15 residues. V lost 5 bases, J lost 2 bases, and 5 bases stayed unmatched. CDR1 and CDR2 (germline): MNHNY, SVGAGI (reference sequence). The CDR3 here is CASSPRGQAGNTIYF. In DNA form, the CDR3 reads TGTGCCAGCAGTCCCAGGGGACAGGCTGGAAACACCATATATTTT.

The chain's CDR3 is CASTPGQGAGETQYF. The DNA of the CDR3 is TGTGCCAGTACCCCTGGACAGGGGGCGGGGGAGACCCAGTACTTC. This chain joins TRBV19 and TRBJ2-5; 11 bases fit TRBD1. The CDR3 is 15 amino acids. The junction had 9 bases not matched to a gene; V was cut back by 7 bases and J by 5 bases. From germline, CDR1 is LNHDA and CDR2 SQIVND (reference sequence).

This sequence joins TRBV30 and TRBJ1-5; D uncertain. Germline V gives CDR1 GTSNPN, CDR2 SVGIG (reference sequence). This CDR3 has 14 amino acids. V lost 2 bases, J lost 4 bases, and 12 bases lay in between. CDR3 residues: CAWSKLYGNQPQHF. The CDR3, as DNA: TGTGCCTGGAGTAAATTGTACGGGAATCAGCCCCAGCATTTT.

This sequence joins TRBV6-5 and TRBJ2-5; D call uncertain. This CDR3 region has 14 residues. Germline assignment: CDR1 MNHEY and CDR2 SVGAGI. Trimming took off 0 bases at V and 2 bases at J, with 7 bases between the two ends. DNA of the CDR3: TGTGCCAGCAGTTACTCGCCAGAACAAGAGACCCAGTACTTC. Its protein product is CASSYSPEQETQYF.

The genes are TRBV6-6 and TRBJ1-4; TRBD1 aligns across 9 bases. Germline CDR1 MNHNY, CDR2 SVGAGI (reference sequence). CDR3 length: 13 amino acids. V shed 10 bases, J shed 8 bases, and the junction held 8 bases outside the gene matches. The CDR3 DNA sequence: TGTGCCACAACCGGGACAGGGTCCGAAAAACTGTTTTTT. Translating it yields CATTGTGSEKLFF.

J is TRBJ2-5 and V is TRBV28; D is unclear. The CDR3 is 14 amino acids. V was trimmed by 1 base and J by 5 bases, leaving 11 bases between them. CDR1 is MDHEN and CDR2 is SYDVKM in the germline V gene. In DNA, the CDR3 is TGTGCCAGCAGTTTATCATACATCGTCGAGACCCAGTACTTC. Protein sequence: CASSLSYIVETQYF.

The table lists this clone with a count of one. The V gene is TRBV6-5, the J gene TRBJ1-1; 9 bases fit TRBD1. CDR3 size: 15 residues. Trimming took 2 bases from V and 1 from J; bases not matched to a gene: 2. Germline V gene lookup returns CDR1 MNHEY and CDR2 SVGAGI. CDR3 amino acids: CASSYKDRGNTEAFF. The CDR3 nucleotides read TGTGCCAGCAGTTACAAGGACAGGGGGAACACTGAAGCTTTCTTT.

The chain is built from TRBV7-3 and TRBJ2-1; TRBD1 aligns across 7 bases. This CDR3 has 13 amino acids. CDR1 and CDR2 from the germline V gene are SGHTA and FQGTGA. The J segment lost 7 bases and the V segment lost 5 bases, leaving 5 bases of the junction unmatched. The CDR3 loop reads CASSQGGMNEQFF. CDR3 coding DNA: TGTGCCAGCAGCCAAGGGGGCATGAATGAGCAGTTCTTC.

The chain recombines TRBV11-2 with TRBJ1-6; D perhaps matches TRBD1 (5 bases). The V gene lost 3 bases and the J gene lost 9 bases, with 9 bases spanning the gap. Germline CDR1 reads SGHAT; CDR2 reads FQNNGV. The length of the CDR3 is 13 residues. For the CDR3, the DNA is TGTGCCAGCAGCTTCAGGGTTAGTTCACCCCTCCACTTT. Encoded protein: CASSFRVSSPLHF.

The chain recombines TRBV5-1 with TRBJ1-2; TRBD1 is a possible D gene (6 bases). V dropped 4 bases and J dropped 9 bases, with 16 bases sitting between them. The CDR3 runs 13 residues. Germline values: CDR1 SGHRS, CDR2 YFSETQ. The CDR3 coding sequence is TGCGCCAGCAGCCCGACAGGCTTTATGAGCTACACCTTC. This encodes CASSPTGFMSYTF.

The chain has TRBV28 and TRBJ2-7; D perhaps matches TRBD2 (5 bases). V dropped 5 bases and J dropped 0 bases, with 14 bases sitting between them. Germline V lookup: CDR1 MDHEN, CDR2 SYDVKM. The CDR3 has 15 amino acids. The CDR3 DNA sequence: TGTGCCAGCAGTCCATGGACTGGGAACTCCTACGAGCAGTACTTC. It specifies CASSPWTGNSYEQYF.

This rearrangement joins TRBV14 to TRBJ2-6, with a tentative D call TRBD2 (6 bases). The CDR3 runs to 15 residues. CDR1 SGHDN and CDR2 FVKESK come from the germline V gene. V was clipped by 4 bases and J by 5 bases, with 12 bases between them. The CDR3 DNA reads TGTGCCAGCAGCCCCACGGACTACAGGGCCAACGTCCTGACTTTC. The encoded protein is CASSPTDYRANVLTF.

The chain combines TRBV28 with TRBJ1-2; TRBD1 might be the D (5 bases). Germline assignment: CDR1 MDHEN and CDR2 SYDVKM. Trimming left V 5 bases short and J 7 bases short, with 17 bases between. This CDR3 has 14 residues. CDR3 residues: CASSPRGGVAGYTF. In nucleotides, the CDR3 is TGTGCCAGCAGTCCGCGGGGGGGGGTGGCTGGCTACACCTTC.

V usage is TRBV30 and J usage is TRBJ1-6; the D gene is possibly TRBD1 (5 bases). This CDR3 has 17 residues. V lost 5 bases to trimming and J lost 2 bases, with 19 bases between them. The V gene's germline CDR1 is GTSNPN and CDR2 SVGIG (reference sequence). DNA of the CDR3: TGTGCCTGGGGTGGAGTTCGGGGGACGCCCTATAATTCACCCCTCCACTTT. This gives the protein CAWGGVRGTPYNSPLHF.

This clone occurred once. The chain links TRBV5-4 to TRBJ2-3, with TRBD2 matching over 10 bases. This CDR3 has 15 residues. Germline V gives CDR1 SGHNT, CDR2 YYREEE (reference sequence). With 3 bases clipped from V and 2 bases from J, the junction kept 3 bases outside the gene matches. The CDR3 here is CASSSLAGITDTQYF. For the CDR3, the DNA is TGTGCCAGCAGCTCACTAGCGGGGATCACAGATACGCAGTATTTT. The full variable domain, in which reference TRBV5-4 and TRBJ2-3 provide the parts outside the CDR3, is ETGVTQSPTHLIKTRGQQVTLRCSSQSGHNTVSWYQQALGQGPQFIFQYYREEENGRGNFPPRFSGLQFPNYSSELNVNALELDDSALYLCASSSLAGITDTQYFGPGTRLTVL.

V and J are TRBV30 and TRBJ2-3; 12 nucleotides agree with TRBD2. V was pared by 0 bases and J by 3 bases, with 4 bases of the junction left unmatched. The length of the CDR3 is 16 residues. Germline CDR1 reads GTSNPN; CDR2 reads SVGIG (reference sequence). This CDR3 is CAWSVGLAGRTDTQYF. The CDR3 nucleotides are TGTGCCTGGAGTGTAGGACTAGCGGGACGGACAGATACGCAGTATTTT.

V is TRBV5-1 and J is TRBJ1-3; a weak D match, TRBD1 (6 bases). V was clipped by 1 base and J by 0 bases, with 8 bases between them. Per the germline V gene, CDR1 is SGHRS and CDR2 is YFSETQ. The CDR3 has 15 residues. CDR3 sequence reads: CASSLSRGSGNTIYF. CDR3 coding DNA: TGCGCCAGCAGCTTGTCCAGGGGCTCTGGAAACACCATATATTTT.

V and J are TRBV27 and TRBJ2-1; D is unclear. Per germline, CDR1 MNHEY and CDR2 SMNVEV (reference sequence). The CDR3 sequence is 15 residues long. With 7 bases removed from V and 0 bases from J, the gap between germline ends came to 13 bases. CDR3 in amino acids: CASTNTVLSYNEQFF. The CDR3 nucleotides are TGTGCCAGCACGAACACAGTACTCTCCTACAATGAGCAGTTCTTC.